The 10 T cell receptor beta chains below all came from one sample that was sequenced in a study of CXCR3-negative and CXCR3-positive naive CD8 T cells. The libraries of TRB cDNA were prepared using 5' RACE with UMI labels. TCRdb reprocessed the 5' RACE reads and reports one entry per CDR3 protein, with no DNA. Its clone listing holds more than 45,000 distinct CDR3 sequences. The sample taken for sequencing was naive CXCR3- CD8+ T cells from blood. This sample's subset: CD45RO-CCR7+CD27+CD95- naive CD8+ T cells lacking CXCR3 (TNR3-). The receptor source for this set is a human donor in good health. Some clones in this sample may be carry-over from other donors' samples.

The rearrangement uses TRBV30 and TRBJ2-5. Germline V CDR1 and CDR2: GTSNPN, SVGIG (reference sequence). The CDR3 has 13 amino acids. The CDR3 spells CAWRVDRRETQYF.

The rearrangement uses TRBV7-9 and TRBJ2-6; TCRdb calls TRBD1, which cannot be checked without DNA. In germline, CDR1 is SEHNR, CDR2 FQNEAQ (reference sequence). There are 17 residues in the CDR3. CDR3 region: CASSSTRTSSGANVLTF.

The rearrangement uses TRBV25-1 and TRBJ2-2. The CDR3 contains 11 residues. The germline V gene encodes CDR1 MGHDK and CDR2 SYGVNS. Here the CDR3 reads CASRYTGELFF.

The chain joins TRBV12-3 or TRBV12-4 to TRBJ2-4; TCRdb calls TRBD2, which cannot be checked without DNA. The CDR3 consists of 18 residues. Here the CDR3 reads CASSFPAGGVLAKNIQYF.

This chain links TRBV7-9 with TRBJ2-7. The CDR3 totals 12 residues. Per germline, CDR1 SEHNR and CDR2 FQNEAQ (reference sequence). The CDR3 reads CASSLSVYEQYF. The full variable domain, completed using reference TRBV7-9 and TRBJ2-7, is DTGVSQNPRHKITKRGQNVTFRCDPISEHNRLYWYRQTLGQGPEFLTYFQNEAQLEKSRLLSDRFSAERPKGSFSTLEIQRTEQGDSAMYLCASSLSVYEQYFGPGTRLTVT.

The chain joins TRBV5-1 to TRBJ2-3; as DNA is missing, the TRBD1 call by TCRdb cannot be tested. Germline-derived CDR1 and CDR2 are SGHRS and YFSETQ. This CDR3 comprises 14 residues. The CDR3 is CASMGDYGTDTQYF.

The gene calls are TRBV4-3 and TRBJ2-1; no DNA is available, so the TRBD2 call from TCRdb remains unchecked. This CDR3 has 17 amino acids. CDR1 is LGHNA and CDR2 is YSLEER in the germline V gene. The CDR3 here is CASSQGSGGADGNEQFF.

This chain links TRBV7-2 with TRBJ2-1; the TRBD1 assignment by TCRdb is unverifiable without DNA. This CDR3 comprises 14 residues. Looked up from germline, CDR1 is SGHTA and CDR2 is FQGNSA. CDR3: CASSPGQDYNEQFF.

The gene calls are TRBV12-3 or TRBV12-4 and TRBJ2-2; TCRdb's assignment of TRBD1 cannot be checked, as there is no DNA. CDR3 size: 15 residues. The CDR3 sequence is CASRLAGGGTGELFF.

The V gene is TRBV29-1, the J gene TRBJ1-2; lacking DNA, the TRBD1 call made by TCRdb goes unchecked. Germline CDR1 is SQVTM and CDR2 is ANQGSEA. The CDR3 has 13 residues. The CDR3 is CSVLGQTNYGYTF.